These 32 T cell receptor beta chains were all obtained from the same sample, sequenced in a study of shared clonotypes between healthy human individuals. TCRdb keeps only in-frame clones here, not all; method: immunoSEQ multiplex PCR. The data contain approximately 2.1 million clones, approximately 93% of them singletons. Material: naive CD4+ T cells from PBMCs. Subset here: CD45RA+ positively selected. These receptors all stem from a man aged 18 to 29 in good health. Some clones in this sample may be carry-over from other donors' samples.

This clone was detected once. The chain has TRBV2 and TRBJ2-3; no reliable D call. This CDR3 has 14 amino acids. Germline loops: CDR1 SNHLY, CDR2 FYNNEI. Deletions cut 5 bases from V and 2 bases from J, with 11 bases between. CDR3 sequence (DNA): TGTGCCAGCAGTCGCCAATCGGACACAGATACGCAGTATTTT. It encodes CASSRQSDTDTQYF. Full variable domain (rest looked up from reference TRBV2 and TRBJ2-3): EPEVTQTPSHQVTQMGQEVILRCVPISNHLYFYWYRQILGQKVEFLVSFYNNEISEKSEIFDDQFSVERPDGSNFTLKIRSTKLEDSAMYFCASSRQSDTDTQYFGPGTRLTVL.

The V and J genes are TRBV2 and TRBJ1-2; perhaps TRBD1 as D (5 bases). Per the germline V gene, CDR1 is SNHLY and CDR2 is FYNNEI. This CDR3 has 12 residues. The germline V and J ends were trimmed by 6 bases and 7 bases, with 12 bases remaining between them. The CDR3 region is CASSPGGGGYTF. CDR3 DNA: TGTGCCAGCAGCCCGGGGGGTGGTGGCTACACCTTC.

This rearrangement joins TRBV18 to TRBJ1-2; D call uncertain. The CDR3 runs 15 residues. Germline CDR1 reads KGHSH; CDR2 reads LQKENI. V was pared by 3 bases and J by 4 bases, with 15 bases between. CDR3 residues: CASSPPITSGYGYTF. DNA of the CDR3: TGTGCCAGCTCACCCCCGATAACCTCGGGCTATGGCTACACCTTC.

V usage is TRBV9 and J usage is TRBJ2-6; D uncertain. Trimming cost V 4 bases and J 2 bases, with 10 bases left between them. There are 15 residues in the CDR3. Germline loops: CDR1 SGDLS, CDR2 YYNGEE. The chain's CDR3 is CASSPEATGANVLTF. CDR3 DNA: TGTGCCAGCAGCCCCGAGGCCACTGGGGCCAACGTCCTGACTTTC.

A remark on this clone: The sample has other DNA sequences that encode this CDR3 too. The chain has TRBV5-1 and TRBJ2-1; 10 nucleotides align to TRBD2. The germline CDR1 and CDR2 sequences are SGHRS and YFSETQ. V gave up 2 bases and J gave up 2 bases; unmatched junction bases: 1. This CDR3 region has 15 residues. CDR3 in amino acids: CASSLAGGTYNEQFF. CDR3 in DNA: TGCGCCAGCAGCTTAGCGGGAGGGACCTACAATGAGCAGTTCTTC.

In its sample, this clone was seen a few times. V is TRBV19 and J is TRBJ1-5, with no clear D. The V end lost 10 bases, the J end lost 6 bases, and 16 bases lay between the germline ends. The germline V gene encodes CDR1 LNHDA and CDR2 SQIVND (reference sequence). The CDR3 has 13 residues. The CDR3 DNA is TGTGCCACCACCCCACAAGCGGGTCAGCCCCAGCATTTT. Encoded protein: CATTPQAGQPQHF.

This clone was picked up a small number of times. V gene TRBV5-6 combines with J gene TRBJ2-7; TRBD1 agrees at 7 bases. V shed 2 bases, J shed 5 bases, and the junction held 1 base outside the gene matches. This CDR3 has 12 residues. The germline V gene has CDR1 SGHDT and CDR2 YYEEEE. Here the CDR3 reads CASSFDRDEQYF. In DNA, the CDR3 is TGTGCCAGCAGCTTTGACAGGGACGAGCAGTACTTC.

This clone appeared once. The rearrangement links TRBV28 to TRBJ2-7; 7 bases align to TRBD1. From germline, CDR1 is MDHEN and CDR2 SYDVKM. J gave up 5 bases and V 5 bases, and 12 bases lay outside the gene matches. This CDR3 is built from 15 residues. CDR3 residues: CASSQRQGGPHEQYF. The CDR3 bases are TGTGCCAGCAGTCAAAGACAGGGTGGGCCCCACGAGCAGTACTTC.

The chain links TRBV28 to TRBJ2-7; D may be TRBD2 (5 bases). V lost 4 bases, J lost 2 bases, and 12 bases lay in between. Germline values: CDR1 MDHEN, CDR2 SYDVKM. The CDR3 covers 14 residues. The chain's CDR3 is CASSSPGVPYEQYF. The CDR3 nucleotides are TGTGCCAGCAGTTCTCCCGGGGTCCCCTACGAGCAGTACTTC.

V gene TRBV5-4 combines with J gene TRBJ1-4; D is uncertain. Per germline, CDR1 SGHNT and CDR2 YYREEE (reference sequence). Trimming removed 4 bases from V and 8 bases from J, with 12 bases in between. The CDR3 length is 13 residues. CDR3 in amino acids: CASSLSPAEKLFF. CDR3 in DNA: TGTGCCAGCAGCCTATCGCCGGCGGAAAAACTGTTTTTT.

The chain uses TRBV9 and TRBJ2-3; D is unclear. Deletions cut 3 bases from V and 3 bases from J, with 11 bases between. CDR3 size: 14 residues. The germline CDR1 and CDR2 sequences are SGDLS and YYNGEE. The CDR3 DNA reads as TGTGCCAGCAGCGGACTCCAGTTAACAGATACGCAGTATTTT. Translation gives CASSGLQLTDTQYF.

The chain joins TRBV5-1 to TRBJ2-1, with 7 bases aligning to TRBD2. Germline CDR1 and CDR2: SGHRS and YFSETQ. The CDR3 sequence is 15 residues long. V gave up 3 bases and J gave up 5 bases; unmatched junction bases: 8. Written as DNA, the CDR3 is TGCGCCAGCAGCTCCTCCCCCCTAGCGGACAATGAGCAGTTCTTC. Residues: CASSSSPLADNEQFF.

Concerning this clone itself: The junction differs from germline at one of its ends, possibly a read error. The chain combines TRBV10-3 with TRBJ1-2; 8 nucleotides line up with TRBD1. The CDR3 has 11 amino acids. Germline CDR1 and CDR2: ENHRY and SYGVKD. The CDR3 sequence: CAISVYDDRGF. For the CDR3, the DNA is TGTGCCATCAGTGTGTACGACGACAGGGGCTTC.

V usage is TRBV19 and J usage is TRBJ1-1; D call uncertain. V was clipped by 0 bases and J by 11 bases, with 16 bases between them. Germline CDR1 reads LNHDA; CDR2 reads SQIVND (reference sequence). This CDR3 region has 14 residues. Here the CDR3 reads CASSIDPWEGRAFF. Written as DNA, the CDR3 is TGTGCCAGTAGTATAGATCCCTGGGAAGGCCGGGCTTTCTTT. The whole variable domain, filled in from reference TRBV19 and TRBJ1-1, reads DGGITQSPKYLFRKEGQNVTLSCEQNLNHDAMYWYRQDPGQGLRLIYYSQIVNDFQKGDIAEGYSVSREKKESFPLTVTSAQKNPTAFYLCASSIDPWEGRAFFGQGTRLTVV.

V usage is TRBV30 and J usage is TRBJ1-1; D is ambiguous. Trimming removed 4 bases from V and 1 base from J, with 13 bases in between. Germline V CDR1 and CDR2: GTSNPN, SVGIG (reference sequence). This CDR3 spans 14 amino acids. The CDR3 DNA is TGTGCCTGGACCCCCTCCGGGGAGAACACTGAAGCTTTCTTT. Its translation is CAWTPSGENTEAFF.

The chain combines TRBV5-6 with TRBJ1-2; no clear D gene. The CDR3 consists of 14 residues. V was shortened by 2 bases and J by 3 bases, with 11 bases between the two germline ends. Germline V CDR1 and CDR2: SGHDT, YYEEEE. The chain's CDR3 is CASSFGDRDYGYTF. The CDR3 nucleotides are TGTGCCAGCAGCTTTGGGGATAGGGACTATGGCTACACCTTC.

The CDR3 is CASSSNRGRERNTEAFF. For the CDR3, the DNA is TGCGCCAGCAGCTCTAACAGGGGGCGTGAAAGGAACACTGAAGCTTTCTTT. V is TRBV10-1 and J is TRBJ1-1; TRBD1 aligns across 9 bases. The CDR3 loop spans 17 amino acids. CDR1 is WNHNN and CDR2 is SYGVQD in the germline V gene (reference sequence). Losses at the gene ends were 6 bases for V and 1 base for J; bases not matched to a gene: 12.

The DNA for the CDR3 is TGTGCCAGCAGCCAATCTTCCGATGGTTCGAATGAAAAACTGTTTTTT. Translation: CASSQSSDGSNEKLFF. J is TRBJ1-4 and V is TRBV16; D remains unclear. V was pared by 0 bases and J by 5 bases, with 13 bases between. CDR1 and CDR2 from the germline V gene are KGHSY and FQNENV. The CDR3 has 16 residues.

CDR3 protein: CASSERTSTETQYF. Here the CDR3 DNA reads TGTGCCAGCAGTGAGAGGACTAGTACAGAGACCCAGTACTTC. The chain uses TRBV2 and TRBJ2-5; 7 bases are shared with TRBD2. The CDR3 consists of 14 residues. The J segment lost 4 bases and the V segment lost 3 bases, leaving 5 bases of the junction unmatched. Germline CDR1 is SNHLY and CDR2 is FYNNEI. The full variable domain, completed using reference TRBV2 and TRBJ2-5, is EPEVTQTPSHQVTQMGQEVILRCVPISNHLYFYWYRQILGQKVEFLVSFYNNEISEKSEIFDDQFSVERPDGSNFTLKIRSTKLEDSAMYFCASSERTSTETQYFGPGTRLLVL.

V gene TRBV19 combines with J gene TRBJ1-3; the D gene is possibly TRBD1 (5 bases). The CDR3 length is 16 residues. The germline CDR1 and CDR2 sequences are LNHDA and SQIVND (reference sequence). V was shortened by 6 bases and J by 2 bases, with 17 bases between the two germline ends. CDR3 coding DNA: TGTGCCAGTAGAAAAACCGGGACTTCTGCTGGAAACACCATATATTTT. As protein: CASRKTGTSAGNTIYF.

The CDR3 DNA sequence: TGCGCCAGCAGCTTGGTAGGGAATGGGGACACTGAAGCTTTCTTT. Encoded protein: CASSLVGNGDTEAFF. The gene calls are TRBV5-1 and TRBJ1-1; D is unresolved. V lost 0 bases to trimming and J lost 3 bases, with 12 bases between them. Germline loops: CDR1 SGHRS, CDR2 YFSETQ. The length of the CDR3 is 15 residues.

The chain combines TRBV25-1 with TRBJ1-4; no definite D call. The CDR3 length is 15 residues. Trimming removed 3 bases at V and 5 bases at J, with 13 bases between. Germline V lookup: CDR1 MGHDK, CDR2 SYGVNS. The DNA of the CDR3 is TGTGCCAGCAGTGAGTCGGGCGGAGGGAATGAAAAACTGTTTTTT. The encoded protein is CASSESGGGNEKLFF. The full variable domain, with the rest looked up from reference TRBV25-1 and TRBJ1-4, is EADIYQTPRYLVIGTGKKITLECSQTMGHDKMYWYQQDPGMELHLIHYSYGVNSTEKGDLSSESTVSRIRTEHFPLTLESARPSHTSQYLCASSESGGGNEKLFFGSGTQLSVL.

The chain is built from TRBV6-5 and TRBJ1-2; the D gene is possibly TRBD1 (6 bases). CDR1 and CDR2 (germline): MNHEY, SVGAGI. The length of the CDR3 is 14 residues. V was cut by 6 bases and J by 7 bases, with 18 bases left in between. CDR3 amino acids: CASRLDSRGGGYTF. The CDR3 DNA follows: TGTGCCAGCAGATTGGACAGCCGAGGAGGTGGCTACACCTTC.

With respect to this clone: At one end the junction does not follow the germline gene, possibly because of a read error. This rearrangement joins TRBV2 to TRBJ2-1; D uncertain. The CDR3 has 13 residues. Per the germline V gene, CDR1 is SNHLY and CDR2 is FYNNEI. CDR3 sequence (DNA): TGTGCCAGCAGTGAAAATGTCCCCGGGCAGCTACTCTTC. Protein: CASSENVPGQLLF.

Concerning this clone: Additional DNA sequences in this sample encode the identical CDR3. The chain has TRBV20-1 and TRBJ2-7; D not resolved. The CDR3 is 11 amino acids. CDR1 is DFQATT and CDR2 is SNEGSKA in the germline V gene (reference sequence). Trimming removed 6 bases at V and 2 bases at J, with 8 bases between. The CDR3 DNA follows: TGCAGTGCCAGGCTGACCTACGAGCAGTACTTC. Amino acid sequence: CSARLTYEQYF.

The chain joins TRBV5-1 to TRBJ2-1; 10 bases align to TRBD2. V was pared by 1 base and J by 1 base, with 8 bases of the junction left unmatched. Germline assignment: CDR1 SGHRS and CDR2 YFSETQ. The CDR3 consists of 18 residues. CDR3 coding DNA: TGCGCCAGCAGCTTGAGGACTAGCGGTTACGGTTCCTACAATGAGCAGTTCTTC. Encoded protein: CASSLRTSGYGSYNEQFF.

The chain has TRBV7-6 and TRBJ2-2; D remains ambiguous. Trimming took off 2 bases at V and 2 bases at J, with 3 bases between the two ends. This CDR3 spans 13 amino acids. Germline CDR1 reads SGHVS; CDR2 reads FNYEAQ. In nucleotides, the CDR3 is TGTGCCAGCAGCTTATTTAACACCGGGGAGCTGTTTTTT. This encodes CASSLFNTGELFF.

This clone came up once. V is TRBV15 and J is TRBJ2-3, with a weak D call TRBD1 (6 bases). The V and J ends lost 2 bases and 3 bases respectively, with 12 bases between them. CDR1 is LNHNV, CDR2 YYDKDF, per germline (reference sequence). This CDR3 has 15 amino acids. The CDR3 loop reads CATSRNYRETDTQYF. DNA of the CDR3: TGTGCCACCAGCAGAAACTACAGGGAAACAGATACGCAGTATTTT. Drawing the rest from reference TRBV15 and TRBJ2-3, the complete variable domain is DAMVIQNPRYQVTQFGKPVTLSCSQTLNHNVMYWYQQKSSQAPKLLFHYYDKDFNNEADTPDNFQSRRPNTSFCFLDIRSPGLGDTAMYLCATSRNYRETDTQYFGPGTRLTVL.

The rearrangement joins TRBV6-5 to TRBJ1-3; D possibly corresponds to TRBD1 (5 bases). Germline lookup yields CDR1 MNHEY and CDR2 SVGAGI. This CDR3 contains 14 residues. V lost 5 bases and J lost 2, with 10 bases in between. The CDR3 nucleotides are TGTGCCAGCAGTGAGGTGGGGGCTGGAAACACCATATATTTT. It encodes CASSEVGAGNTIYF.

In the case of this clone: This specimen includes other DNA sequences encoding the same CDR3. The chain has TRBV7-2 and TRBJ2-7; D possibly uses TRBD1 or TRBD2 (7 bases each). Germline CDR1 SGHTA, CDR2 FQGNSA. Trimming shortened V by 3 bases and J by 2 bases, and 11 bases separated the two germline ends. The CDR3 loop spans 14 amino acids. In DNA form, the CDR3 reads TGTGCCAGCAGCTTGGGAGGGGGCCCCTACGAGCAGTACTTC. The encoded protein is CASSLGGGPYEQYF. Complete variable domain (other parts from reference TRBV7-2 and TRBJ2-7): GAGVSQSPSNKVTEKGKDVELRCDPISGHTALYWYRQSLGQGLEFLIYFQGNSAPDKSGLPSDRFSAERTGGSVSTLTIQRTQQEDSAVYLCASSLGGGPYEQYFGPGTRLTVT.

This clone was counted once. The CDR3 coding sequence is TGTGCCACCAGCAGAGTAGCGGGAGGACCCACAGATACGCAGTATTTT. Its translation is CATSRVAGGPTDTQYF. The J gene is TRBJ2-3, the V gene TRBV15; the match to TRBD2 covers 10 bases. Looked up from germline, CDR1 is LNHNV and CDR2 is YYDKDF (reference sequence). Losses at the gene ends were 1 base for V and 2 bases for J; bases not matched to a gene: 3. This CDR3 comprises 16 residues.

The rearrangement uses TRBV28 and TRBJ1-4; no definite D call. Per the germline V gene, CDR1 is MDHEN and CDR2 is SYDVKM. V was cut by 5 bases and J by 0 bases, with 13 bases left in between. The CDR3 is 16 amino acids. CDR3 nucleotide sequence: TGTGCCAGCAGTCTCCCGACACTCCCAACTAATGAAAAACTGTTTTTT. It specifies CASSLPTLPTNEKLFF. Drawing the rest from reference TRBV28 and TRBJ1-4, the complete variable domain is DVKVTQSSRYLVKRTGEKVFLECVQDMDHENMFWYRQDPGLGLRLIYFSYDVKMKEKGDIPEGYSVSREKKERFSLILESASTNQTSMYLCASSLPTLPTNEKLFFGSGTQLSVL.